This TCR beta chain was documented in a study of follicular helper T cells after annual influenza vaccination. At the level of the study: Some donors were sampled over the 2013-2014, 2014-2015 and 2015-2016 vaccinations.

Measured with immunoSEQ multiplex PCR; TCRdb has only the in-frame clones, and not every one. The data show 9,000 to 10,000 clones, with 70% to 90% seen just once and 0.45% to 0.5% held by the top ten. Time point of the sample: 2015-2016 season, pre-vaccination. Points from the study as a whole: ICOS+CD38+ cTfh clonality change tracked circulating plasmablast frequency change. Productive TCRB sequences came from only about 9-21% of cells. Yearly vaccinations repeatedly recalled conserved clonotypes in ICOS+CD38+ cTfh.

The CDR3 consists of 13 residues. Germline values: CDR1 GTSNPN, CDR2 SVGIG (reference sequence). V lost 0 bases to trimming and J lost 6 bases, with 8 bases between them. Details on this clone: Its specificity is unknown.

This specimen consisted of CXCR5+ CD38- circulating T follicular helper cells from blood, obtained on the day of influenza vaccination. As to subset: circulating Tfh, non-naive CD4+CXCR5+PD-1+ (ICOS+CD38+ or ICOS-CD38-). The V gene is TRBV30, the J gene TRBJ1-4; maybe TRBD1 (6 bases). The source is an adult who received the influenza vaccine. In DNA form, the CDR3 reads TGTGCCTGGAGTGTCACAGGGTATGAAAAACTGTTTTTT. Its protein product is CAWSVTGYEKLFF.